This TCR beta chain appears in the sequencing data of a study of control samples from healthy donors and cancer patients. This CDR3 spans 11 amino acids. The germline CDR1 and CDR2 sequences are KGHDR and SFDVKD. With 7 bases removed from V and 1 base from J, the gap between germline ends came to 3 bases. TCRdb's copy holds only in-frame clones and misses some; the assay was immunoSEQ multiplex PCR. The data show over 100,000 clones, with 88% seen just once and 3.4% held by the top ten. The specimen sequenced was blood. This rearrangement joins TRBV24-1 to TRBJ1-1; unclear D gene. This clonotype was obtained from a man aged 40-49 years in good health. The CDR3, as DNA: TGTGCCACCAGGCAGAACACTGAAGCTTTCTTT. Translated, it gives CATRQNTEAFF.